These 9 T cell receptor beta chains originate from one sample sequenced in a study of T cell repertoires in cytomegalovirus infection. For these TCRs, the target antigens are not known. TCRdb analysed the reads with MiXCR anew, one entry per CDR3 protein. The table has 650,000 to 900,000 distinct CDR3 sequences, around 29% seen once; the top ten hold roughly 13%. The sequencing used cultured CD8+ T cells from PBMCs, collected from culture after CMV antigen stimulation. These receptors were collected from a human donor in good health (CMV status not recorded). Some clones in this sample may be carry-over from other donors' samples.

This clonotype was detected a few times. The chain has TRBV7-2 and TRBJ1-6; D not certain. The V end lost 2 bases, the J end lost 0 bases, and 11 bases lay between the germline ends. CDR1 is SGHTA and CDR2 is FQGNSA in the germline V gene. This CDR3 comprises 17 residues. This CDR3 reads CASSLLGEDSYNSPLHF. The CDR3 coding sequence is TGTGCCAGCAGCTTACTAGGAGAGGACTCCTATAATTCACCCCTCCACTTT.

J is TRBJ2-2 and V is TRBV20-1; tentatively, D is TRBD1 (6 bases). V gave up 6 bases and J gave up 2 bases, with 13 bases separating them. This CDR3 has 14 amino acids. Germline CDR1 is DFQATT and CDR2 is SNEGSKA (reference sequence). In DNA form, the CDR3 reads TGCAGTGCCCCGGGACACCCAAACACCGGGGAGCTGTTTTTT. Protein sequence: CSAPGHPNTGELFF.

The rearrangement uses TRBV20-1 and TRBJ2-1; 12 nucleotides line up with TRBD2. V dropped 1 base and J dropped 0; count of bases not matched to a gene: 7. The V gene's germline CDR1 is DFQATT and CDR2 SNEGSKA (reference sequence). This CDR3 spans 18 amino acids. The CDR3 nucleotides read TGCAGTGCTAGAGGGGCTAGCGGGGGGGAGAGCTCCTACAATGAGCAGTTCTTC. It is translated as CSARGASGGESSYNEQFF.

The CDR3 protein is CASSGLSYEQYF. For the CDR3, the DNA is TGTGCCAGTAGCGGTCTCTCCTACGAGCAGTACTTC. The chain links TRBV19 to TRBJ2-7; D gene unclear. Looked up from germline, CDR1 is LNHDA and CDR2 is SQIVND (reference sequence). The CDR3 extends over 12 amino acids. The V end was cut by 6 bases, the J end by 0 bases, with 6 bases between.

The chain is built from TRBV20-1 and TRBJ2-4; perhaps TRBD1 as D (5 bases). CDR1 is DFQATT and CDR2 is SNEGSKA in the germline V gene (reference sequence). The CDR3 consists of 13 residues. Trimming took 7 bases from V and 4 from J, leaving 14 bases between them. The CDR3 here is CSGTASGKNIQYF. The CDR3 DNA is TGCAGTGGGACGGCGTCAGGGAAAAACATTCAGTACTTC.

The V call is TRBV4-1, the J call TRBJ2-3, with no clear D. CDR1 MGHRA and CDR2 YSYEKL come from the germline V gene. This CDR3 contains 17 residues. Trimming took off 0 bases at V and 4 bases at J, with 17 bases between the two ends. The DNA for the CDR3 is TGCGCCAGCAGCCAAGATCCGCAGTCGACTGGGGCAGATACGCAGTATTTT. Amino acids: CASSQDPQSTGADTQYF.

The chain has TRBV4-3 and TRBJ1-6, with D possibly matching TRBD1 (5 bases). V was pared by 0 bases and J by 1 base, with 19 bases between. CDR1 and CDR2 from the germline V gene are LGHNA and YSLEER. CDR3 size: 20 residues. DNA of the CDR3: TGCGCCAGCAGCCAAGATTTTGTCGCAGGGAAAGGTTCCTATAATTCACCCCTCCACTTT. It is translated as CASSQDFVAGKGSYNSPLHF.

This clonotype turned up a few times. The chain has TRBV5-6 and TRBJ1-3; D call uncertain. The CDR3 is made up of 13 amino acids. Trimming stripped 2 bases from V and 3 bases from J, with 6 bases between. Germline CDR1 reads SGHDT; CDR2 reads YYEEEE. The CDR3 DNA reads TGTGCCAGCAGCTTTAAGGTTGGAAACACCATATATTTT. It encodes CASSFKVGNTIYF.

This clonotype occurred a few times. The V gene is TRBV12-3 or TRBV12-4, the J gene TRBJ1-2; D remains ambiguous. CDR3 length: 13 residues. The V gene lost 5 bases and the J gene lost 0 bases, with 7 bases spanning the gap. The DNA of the CDR3 is TGTGCCAGCAGTCAGTCAGCTAACTATGGCTACACCTTC. Translated, it gives CASSQSANYGYTF.